This T cell receptor beta chain derives from a study of T cell clonotyping in hematopoietic cell transplantation. CDR3 length: 14 residues. Trimming took 0 bases from V and 4 from J, leaving 10 bases between them. CDR1 and CDR2 (germline): SGHDT, YYEEEE. The assay was immunoSEQ multiplex PCR, and TCRdb's table has in-frame clones only and misses some. The table lists about 27,000 clones, approximately 94% of them singletons. Study-wide results and limits: After transplant, recipient diversity fell while pathologically expanded clonotypes grew through day 180. CD4 and CD8 repertoire contributions could not be separated without sorting. Broader posttransplant TCR repertoire diversity was predicted by graft donor and pretransplant recipient Inverse Simpson Index values. At the given depth, recipient repertoires were over 95% de novo clonotypes.

As for this clone: Its antigen is currently unknown.

The chain employs TRBV5-6 and TRBJ1-1; D not resolved. The source material was peripheral blood mononuclear cells. The source is a man aged 45 to 65 in good health. Some clones in this sample may be carry-over from other donors' samples. In nucleotides, the CDR3 is TGTGCCAGCAGCTTGGTCCCGACGGGCACTGAAGCTTTCTTT. Its translation: CASSLVPTGTEAFF.